This TCR beta chain was identified in a study of control samples from healthy donors and cancer patients. V was cut by 6 bases and J by 2 bases, with 16 bases left in between. Germline V CDR1 and CDR2: SNHLY, FYNNEI. CDR3 length equals 15 residues. Profiling relied on immunoSEQ multiplex PCR, and the TCRdb table lists in-frame clones only, not all of them. The table records roughly 76,000 clones, 94% of them present only once. This rearrangement joins TRBV2 to TRBJ2-5; D possibly corresponds to TRBD1 (5 bases). This TCR derives from a woman in her late teens or twenties in good health. The material sequenced was blood. The CDR3 nucleotides are TGTGCCAGCAGAGATCAGGGTTGGGGACAAGAGACCCAGTACTTC. Translation gives CASRDQGWGQETQYF.